These 28 T cell receptor beta chains originate from one sample sequenced in a study of blood T cells in healthy people across ages. A second roughly 7 to 11 cycle PCR used barcoded and J-beta primers. TCRdb reanalysed the 5' RACE reads using MiXCR and keeps one entry per CDR3 protein. The table includes some 880,000 distinct CDR3 sequences, 35% to 40% detected once. The sequenced sample was blood. The receptors stem from a man aged 18-30 years in good health.

This clonotype has more than one count but fewer than ten. This chain joins TRBV18 and TRBJ1-1; D not resolved. Per germline, CDR1 KGHSH and CDR2 LQKENI. This CDR3 is built from 12 residues. V lost 3 bases and J 7 bases, leaving 9 bases between the germline ends. The CDR3 loop is CASSPGSIEAFF. The CDR3, as DNA: TGTGCCAGCTCACCGGGCAGTATTGAAGCTTTCTTT.

J is TRBJ2-2 and V is TRBV6-6; TRBD2 agrees at 8 bases. Germline loops: CDR1 MNHNY, CDR2 SVGAGI (reference sequence). The CDR3 runs 16 residues. V shed 2 bases, J shed 2 bases, and the junction held 4 bases outside the gene matches. The CDR3 region has the DNA TGTGCCAGCAGTTACGGGACTAGACTAAACACCGGGGAGCTGTTTTTT. Protein sequence: CASSYGTRLNTGELFF.

This clonotype was detected ten times or more. V is TRBV12-3 or TRBV12-4 and J is TRBJ2-1; D not certain. This CDR3 has 11 residues. The germline V and J ends were trimmed by 5 bases and 9 bases, with 8 bases remaining between them. CDR3 bases: TGTGCCAGCAGTATCCTCGGTGAGCAGTTCTTC. It encodes CASSILGEQFF.

This chain joins TRBV20-1 and TRBJ1-1; D possibly corresponds to TRBD1 (5 bases). The CDR3 spans 14 residues. V was trimmed by 2 bases and J by 5 bases, leaving 15 bases between them. Germline assignment: CDR1 DFQATT and CDR2 SNEGSKA (reference sequence). CDR3 residues: CSARPRGGETEAFF. CDR3 DNA: TGCAGTGCTAGACCACGGGGGGGGGAAACTGAAGCTTTCTTT.

This clonotype was found many times. The CDR3 DNA follows: TGCAGCGTCTCACTGCGACTAGCGCAAACCACAGATACGCAGTATTTT. Protein: CSVSLRLAQTTDTQYF. This sequence joins TRBV29-1 and TRBJ2-3, with 8 bases that match TRBD2. The CDR3 is made up of 16 amino acids. Losses at the gene ends were 6 bases for V and 2 bases for J; bases not matched to a gene: 13. Germline lookup yields CDR1 SQVTM and CDR2 ANQGSEA.

This clonotype was seen repeatedly, ten times or more. The chain has TRBV28 and TRBJ1-2, with TRBD1 matching 8 bases. V shed 6 bases and J 5 bases; nucleotides not matched to a gene: 8. The germline V gene has CDR1 MDHEN and CDR2 SYDVKM. This CDR3 comprises 14 residues. The CDR3 nucleotides read TGTGCCAGCAGCCCCGGGACAGGTACTTATGGCTACACCTTC. Its translation is CASSPGTGTYGYTF.

This clonotype was counted between two and nine times. The V and J genes are TRBV20-1 and TRBJ2-1; D is ambiguous. The CDR3 extends over 14 amino acids. With 0 bases removed from V and 0 bases from J, the gap between germline ends came to 6 bases. Looked up from germline, CDR1 is DFQATT and CDR2 is SNEGSKA (reference sequence). The CDR3 DNA reads TGCAGTGCTAGAGATGAGTTCTCCTACAATGAGCAGTTCTTC. This codes for CSARDEFSYNEQFF.

In its sample, this clonotype was seen many times. The chain is built from TRBV5-1 and TRBJ2-1, with TRBD2 identical over 10 bases. Trimming removed 2 bases from V and 2 bases from J; junction bases left unmatched: 1. The CDR3 contains 15 residues. The germline V gene has CDR1 SGHRS and CDR2 YFSETQ. This CDR3 is CASSFSGGTYNEQFF. For the CDR3, the DNA is TGCGCCAGCAGCTTTAGCGGGGGGACCTACAATGAGCAGTTCTTC.

This clonotype showed up just a few times. The chain links TRBV4-2 to TRBJ2-1; D might be TRBD2 (7 bases). The CDR3 extends over 17 amino acids. The V gene's germline CDR1 is LGHNA and CDR2 YNFKEQ. The V and J ends lost 2 bases and 5 bases respectively, with 19 bases between them. Here the CDR3 reads CASSQSRWGGGHNEQFF. CDR3 bases: TGTGCCAGCAGCCAATCCCGGTGGGGGGGCGGCCACAATGAGCAGTTCTTC.

V is TRBV10-3 and J is TRBJ2-1; 7 bases agree with TRBD1. Germline V lookup: CDR1 ENHRY, CDR2 SYGVKD. The CDR3 has 14 amino acids. V trimming: 10 bases; J trimming: 5 bases; junction bases outside the gene matches: 11. The CDR3 coding sequence is TGTGCCACCGTGGACAGGCCATCGGACAATGAGCAGTTCTTC. Translated: CATVDRPSDNEQFF.

This clonotype occurred a few times. V is TRBV20-1 and J is TRBJ2-7; 7 nucleotides line up with TRBD2. The CDR3 has 17 residues. Germline lookup yields CDR1 DFQATT and CDR2 SNEGSKA (reference sequence). Unmatched junction bases numbered 18, after V lost 0 bases and J lost 7 bases. CDR3 protein: CSARDRHRDYSYNEQYF. In nucleotides, the CDR3 is TGCAGTGCTAGAGATCGTCACCGGGACTACTCCTACAATGAGCAGTACTTC.

This rearrangement joins TRBV20-1 to TRBJ2-1; no clear D gene. Trimming shortened V by 5 bases and J by 9 bases, and 14 bases separated the two germline ends. This CDR3 contains 12 residues. Per the germline V gene, CDR1 is DFQATT and CDR2 is SNEGSKA (reference sequence). The CDR3 DNA reads TGCAGTGCTCCCCGACCCCCGAGTGAGCAGTTCTTC. This sequence encodes CSAPRPPSEQFF.

This chain links TRBV29-1 with TRBJ1-2; a possible D gene is TRBD1 (5 bases). Trimming removed 6 bases from V and 4 bases from J, with 12 bases in between. The CDR3 is 12 amino acids. Germline V gene data show CDR1 as SQVTM and CDR2 as ANQGSEA. The CDR3 nucleotides are TGCAGCGTCGTAGACAGAGGCTATGGCTACACCTTC. It translates to CSVVDRGYGYTF.

The chain employs TRBV12-3 or TRBV12-4 and TRBJ1-1; no firm D call. This CDR3 has 12 amino acids. Trimming removed 3 bases from V and 7 bases from J, with 9 bases in between. Written as DNA, the CDR3 is TGTGCCAGCAGTTTGGTCCGGGTTGAAGCTTTCTTT. As protein: CASSLVRVEAFF.

This chain joins TRBV16 and TRBJ1-1; D possibly corresponds to TRBD1 (5 bases). This CDR3 is built from 16 residues. The germline V and J ends were trimmed by 3 bases and 1 base, with 15 bases remaining between them. Germline V gene lookup returns CDR1 KGHSY and CDR2 FQNENV. CDR3 sequence: CASSQSRGGGNTEAFF. Written as DNA, the CDR3 is TGTGCCAGCAGCCAGTCCAGAGGTGGGGGGAACACTGAAGCTTTCTTT.

The chain is built from TRBV4-3 and TRBJ1-6, with 11 bases aligning to TRBD1. The CDR3 is 17 residues long. Germline CDR1 reads LGHNA; CDR2 reads YSLEER. The ends lost 2 bases at V and 10 bases at J; junction bases unmatched: 10. As DNA, the CDR3 is TGCGCCAGCAGCCAACACGTAGGGACAGGGGGTGAATCACCCCTCCACTTT. Protein product: CASSQHVGTGGESPLHF.

This clonotype came up once. This sequence joins TRBV5-1 and TRBJ2-2; 7 bases align to TRBD1. The V segment lost 0 bases and the J segment 4 bases; nucleotides outside the gene matches: 6. The CDR3 covers 16 residues. Germline V CDR1 and CDR2: SGHRS, YFSETQ. The DNA for the CDR3 is TGCGCCAGCAGCTTGGGGCCGGGACAGAGCACCGGGGAGCTGTTTTTT. It is translated as CASSLGPGQSTGELFF.

Turning to this clonotype: A clone one base away is much larger, so this may be a read error. The V and J genes are TRBV4-3 and TRBJ2-3; 7 bases line up with TRBD2. CDR3 length: 13 residues. CDR1 and CDR2 from the germline V gene are LGHNA and YSLEER. The chain's CDR3 is CASGHRTSQAQYF. CDR3 coding DNA: TGCGCCAGCGGCCATCGGACTAGTCAAGCGCAGTATTTT.

This chain connects TRBV12-3 or TRBV12-4 to TRBJ1-1; TRBD1 matches 9 bases. Trimming at V came to 5 bases and at J to 3 bases, leaving 10 bases not matched to a gene. This CDR3 spans 16 amino acids. This chain's CDR3 is CASSRPGTGMDTEAFF. CDR3 nucleotide sequence: TGTGCCAGCAGTCGTCCCGGGACAGGGATGGACACTGAAGCTTTCTTT.

This clonotype occurred many times. The chain employs TRBV12-3 or TRBV12-4 and TRBJ1-2; D is unresolved. The CDR3 consists of 16 residues. Between the trimmed V and J ends, which lost 6 bases and 4 bases, there was a span of 21 bases. The CDR3 DNA follows: TGTGCCAGCAGCATATACGGTGTCGGGTTTTCCTATGGCTACACCTTC. This sequence encodes CASSIYGVGFSYGYTF.

The chain couples TRBV6-6 to TRBJ1-2; perhaps TRBD1 as D (5 bases). CDR3 size: 17 residues. Germline V gives CDR1 MNHNY, CDR2 SVGAGI (reference sequence). V was trimmed by 7 bases and J by 0 bases, leaving 21 bases between them. The DNA for the CDR3 is TGTGCCAGCACCCAAACCCATGGGGCAACTGCTAACTATGGCTACACCTTC. Encoded protein: CASTQTHGATANYGYTF.

The rearrangement links TRBV4-2 to TRBJ2-7; tentatively, D is TRBD1 (6 bases). The CDR3 runs to 16 residues. Germline lookup yields CDR1 LGHNA and CDR2 YNFKEQ. Trimming pared 4 bases from V and 7 bases from J, leaving 23 bases between. The CDR3 here is CASSLHLGGSGNEQYF. The CDR3 bases are TGTGCCAGCAGCCTCCACTTAGGGGGTTCCGGGAATGAGCAGTACTTC.

This clonotype appeared a few times. V gene TRBV11-2 combines with J gene TRBJ1-1; weak D call: TRBD1 (5 bases). Germline CDR1 is SGHAT and CDR2 is FQNNGV. Trimming shortened V by 4 bases and J by 8 bases, and 23 bases separated the two germline ends. This CDR3 has 16 amino acids. In nucleotides, the CDR3 is TGTGCCAGCAGCTCCACGGGGACGACAGTTCCTCGGGAAGCTTTCTTT. Translating it yields CASSSTGTTVPREAFF.

This chain connects TRBV10-3 to TRBJ2-7; 9 bases map to TRBD1. The length of the CDR3 is 14 residues. The V and J ends lost 4 bases and 6 bases, in that order; junction bases with no gene match: 7. Germline assignment: CDR1 ENHRY and CDR2 SYGVKD. The CDR3 DNA reads as TGTGCCATCAGTGGGGGGGACAGGGTGATCGAGCAGTACTTC. This translates into CAISGGDRVIEQYF.

The V call is TRBV12-3 or TRBV12-4, the J call TRBJ2-7, with TRBD1 identical over 9 bases. There are 14 residues in the CDR3. J was trimmed by 1 base and V by 8 bases; bases with no gene match: 6. In DNA, the CDR3 is TGTGCCAGCGTGGGACAGGGAGGGTCCTACGAGCAGTACTTC. This sequence encodes CASVGQGGSYEQYF.

In this sample, this clonotype turned up a few times. The rearrangement joins TRBV20-1 to TRBJ2-3; D tentatively reads TRBD1 or TRBD2 (5 bases each). Per the germline V gene, CDR1 is DFQATT and CDR2 is SNEGSKA (reference sequence). With 3 bases removed from V and 5 bases from J, the gap between germline ends came to 15 bases. The CDR3 totals 14 residues. DNA of the CDR3: TGCAGTGCTAGTTCCGAGGGGCGGGTAGATACGCAGTATTTT. This gives the protein CSASSEGRVDTQYF.

The chain joins TRBV7-9 to TRBJ1-2, with no clear D. Germline loops: CDR1 SEHNR, CDR2 FQNEAQ (reference sequence). Trimming left V 1 base short and J 8 bases short, with 8 bases between. The CDR3 extends over 12 amino acids. The CDR3 spells CASSLERWGYTF. In DNA, the CDR3 is TGTGCCAGCAGCTTAGAACGTTGGGGCTACACCTTC.

J is TRBJ2-3 and V is TRBV28; TRBD2 matches 8 bases. Unmatched junction bases numbered 5, after V lost 5 bases and J lost 1 base. Per germline, CDR1 MDHEN and CDR2 SYDVKM. The CDR3 runs to 15 residues. CDR3 sequence: CASSPPGLGTDTQYF. CDR3 DNA: TGTGCCAGCAGTCCCCCGGGACTAGGCACAGATACGCAGTATTTT.